The 7 T cell receptor beta chains below all came from one sample that was sequenced in a study of PD-1 blockade in classical Hodgkin lymphoma. Time point in this sample: cycle 4 day 1 (C4D1), after six to seven weeks of nivolumab. Every patient was affected by relapse after autologous stem cell transplantation, while exposure to brentuximab vedotin was not uniform. TCRdb keeps only in-frame clones here, not all; method: immunoSEQ multiplex PCR. The data hold nearly 50,000 clones, with 65% to 80% observed a single time. The material sequenced was peripheral blood mononuclear cells (PBMCs), taken before the fourth cycle of nivolumab. Receptor source: a human donor with classical Hodgkin lymphoma.

This chain uses TRBV9 with TRBJ1-2; D remains unclear. The CDR3 consists of 12 residues. Trimming pared 4 bases from V and 4 bases from J, leaving 8 bases between. CDR1 SGDLS and CDR2 YYNGEE come from the germline V gene. The CDR3 nucleotides read TGTGCCAGCAGCCCGGGCCTCTATGGCTACACCTTC. This translates into CASSPGLYGYTF.

The chain links TRBV6-1 to TRBJ2-1, with D possibly being TRBD2 (6 bases). Germline CDR1 reads MNHNS; CDR2 reads SASEGT. The CDR3 runs 14 residues. V lost 6 bases and J lost 8, with 17 bases in between. CDR3 in amino acids: CASRGTGSRYEQFF. The DNA of the CDR3 is TGTGCCAGCAGGGGAACCGGGAGTAGATATGAGCAGTTCTTC.

The genes are TRBV28 and TRBJ2-3, with 8 bases that match TRBD2. The germline V gene has CDR1 MDHEN and CDR2 SYDVKM. This CDR3 has 16 residues. V shed 10 bases and J 5 bases; nucleotides not matched to a gene: 17. CDR3 bases: TGTGCCACCCGCCTGCCCAGCGGGAGAGGCCTAGATACGCAGTATTTT. This translates into CATRLPSGRGLDTQYF.

The rearrangement links TRBV4-3 to TRBJ2-2; the D gene is possibly TRBD1 (5 bases). V gave up 4 bases and J gave up 4 bases, with 10 bases separating them. Germline V gene data show CDR1 as LGHNA and CDR2 as YSLEER. The CDR3 runs to 14 residues. CDR3 in DNA: TGCGCCAGCAGCCTCCGACAGTCCACCGGGGAGCTGTTTTTT. It codes for CASSLRQSTGELFF.

This clone showed up just a few times. The chain uses TRBV6-5 and TRBJ1-5; no clear D gene. The germline V gene has CDR1 MNHEY and CDR2 SVGAGI. Trimming removed 6 bases from V and 6 bases from J, with 15 bases in between. This CDR3 has 14 amino acids. CDR3 sequence: CASSTDYLSQPQHF. In nucleotides, the CDR3 is TGTGCCAGCAGCACGGACTATCTATCTCAGCCCCAGCATTTT.

The chain is built from TRBV7-9 and TRBJ2-7, with a possible D match to TRBD1 (5 bases). Germline V gene data show CDR1 as SEHNR and CDR2 as FQNEAQ (reference sequence). The CDR3 extends over 14 amino acids. V was trimmed by 4 bases and J by 1 base, leaving 11 bases between them. The CDR3 DNA sequence: TGTGCCAGCAGCTCGACAACAGGTTCCTACGAGCAGTACTTC. As protein: CASSSTTGSYEQYF.

This clone was detected only once. The J gene is TRBJ2-1, the V gene TRBV29-1; 9 nucleotides agree with TRBD1. The germline V gene has CDR1 SQVTM and CDR2 ANQGSEA. V lost 2 bases, J lost 4 bases, and 3 bases stayed unmatched. The length of the CDR3 is 14 residues. The DNA for the CDR3 is TGCAGCGTTGAACGGACAGGGGATTACAATGAGCAGTTCTTC. Its translation: CSVERTGDYNEQFF.